This T cell receptor beta chain was captured by sequencing in a study of T cells in Graves' hyperthyroidism and ophthalmopathy. General study results and limits: The authors' 13 V-J model separated ophthalmopathy from stable hyperthyroidism.

This clonotype was seen only a few times. Its antigen is unknown. The study enrolled patients aged 18 to 65 with newly diagnosed hyperthyroidism of under 2 months' duration. Uncontrolled infection, other autoimmune disease, pregnancy or lactation barred patients from enrollment. Orbital computed tomography and thyroid ultrasound, together with serum TRAb and thyroxine and clinical symptoms, were used for diagnoses. Template material for amplifying TCR beta CDR3 regions consisted of RNA transcripts. A first-round RT-PCR of the TCR CDR3 used the HTBI primer set. MiXCR, applied by TCRdb to the multiplex PCR reads, yields one record per CDR3 protein. The table shows fewer than 350,000 distinct CDR3 sequences, with 18% occurring only once. Germline loops: CDR1 MNHNS, CDR2 SASEGT. This CDR3 contains 14 residues. V lost 7 bases and J 2 bases, leaving 15 bases between the germline ends.

The chain has TRBV6-1 and TRBJ2-7; D is ambiguous. Sequencing input: blood. The origin of this receptor is a woman between 45 and 65 years old with Graves' hyperthyroidism. The CDR3 bases are TGTGCCAGCATTCGGGCGGCAGCAGCCTACGAGCAGTACTTC. This sequence encodes CASIRAAAAYEQYF.